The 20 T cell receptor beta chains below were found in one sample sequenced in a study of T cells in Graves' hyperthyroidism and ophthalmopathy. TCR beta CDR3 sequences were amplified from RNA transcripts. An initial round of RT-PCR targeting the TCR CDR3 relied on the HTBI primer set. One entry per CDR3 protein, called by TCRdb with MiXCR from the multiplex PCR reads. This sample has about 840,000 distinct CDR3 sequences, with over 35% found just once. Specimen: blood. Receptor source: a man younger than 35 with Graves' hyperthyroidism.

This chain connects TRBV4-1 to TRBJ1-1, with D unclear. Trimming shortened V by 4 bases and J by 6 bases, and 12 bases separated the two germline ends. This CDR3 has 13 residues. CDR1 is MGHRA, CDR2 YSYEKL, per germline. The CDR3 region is CASSLSSSAEAFF. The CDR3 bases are TGCGCCAGCAGCCTCTCCTCGTCGGCTGAAGCTTTCTTT.

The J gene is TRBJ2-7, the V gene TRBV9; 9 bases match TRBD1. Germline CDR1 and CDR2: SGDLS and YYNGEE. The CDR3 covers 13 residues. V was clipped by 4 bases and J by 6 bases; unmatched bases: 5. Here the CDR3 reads CASSPEDRGEQYF. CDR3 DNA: TGTGCCAGCAGCCCCGAGGACAGGGGCGAGCAGTACTTC.

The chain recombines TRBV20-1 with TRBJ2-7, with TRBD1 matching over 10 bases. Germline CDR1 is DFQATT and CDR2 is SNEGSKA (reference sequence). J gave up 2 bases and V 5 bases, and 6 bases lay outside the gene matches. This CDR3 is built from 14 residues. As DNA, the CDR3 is TGCAGTGCTTCTGGACAGGGGGGTCCCTACGAGCAGTACTTC. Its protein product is CSASGQGGPYEQYF.

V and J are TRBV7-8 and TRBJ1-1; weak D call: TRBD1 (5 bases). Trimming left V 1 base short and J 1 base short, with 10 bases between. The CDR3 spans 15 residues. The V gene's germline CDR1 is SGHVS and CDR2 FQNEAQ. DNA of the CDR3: TGTGCCAGCAGCTTAGATAGTCAGGGGAACACTGAAGCTTTCTTT. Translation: CASSLDSQGNTEAFF.

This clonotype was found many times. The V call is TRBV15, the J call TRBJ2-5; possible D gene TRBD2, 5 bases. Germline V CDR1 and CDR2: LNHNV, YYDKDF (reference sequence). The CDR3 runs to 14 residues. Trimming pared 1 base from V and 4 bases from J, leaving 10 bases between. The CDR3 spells CATSRVRGLETQYF. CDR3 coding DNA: TGTGCCACCAGCAGAGTCCGGGGATTAGAGACCCAGTACTTC.

CDR3 loop: CASSQPMEETQYF. The CDR3 DNA reads TGCGCCAGCAGCCAACCAATGGAAGAGACCCAGTACTTC. The genes are TRBV4-1 and TRBJ2-5; D is unresolved. The CDR3 spans 13 residues. Germline CDR1 MGHRA, CDR2 YSYEKL. The V end lost 2 bases, the J end lost 3 bases, and 7 bases lay between the germline ends.

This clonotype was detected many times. This chain's CDR3 is CASSLAGPGDTEAFF. As DNA, the CDR3 is TGCGCCAGCAGCTTGGCCGGGCCCGGGGACACTGAAGCTTTCTTT. This rearrangement joins TRBV5-1 to TRBJ1-1; no clear D gene. The CDR3 contains 15 residues. Germline lookup yields CDR1 SGHRS and CDR2 YFSETQ. V gave up 0 bases and J gave up 3 bases, with 12 bases separating them.

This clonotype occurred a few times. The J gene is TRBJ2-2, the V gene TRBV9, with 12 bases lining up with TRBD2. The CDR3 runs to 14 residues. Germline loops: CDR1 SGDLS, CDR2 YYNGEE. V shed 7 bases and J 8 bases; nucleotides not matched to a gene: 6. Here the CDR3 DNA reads TGTGCCAGCCTGACTAGCGGGAGTCCGGGGGAGCTGTTTTTT. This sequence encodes CASLTSGSPGELFF.

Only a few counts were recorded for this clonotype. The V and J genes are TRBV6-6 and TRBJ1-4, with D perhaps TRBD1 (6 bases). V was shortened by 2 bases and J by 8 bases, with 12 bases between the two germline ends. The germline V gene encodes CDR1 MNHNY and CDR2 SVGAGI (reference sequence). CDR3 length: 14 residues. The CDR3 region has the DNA TGTGCCAGCAGTTACCGACAGGTCTACGAAAAACTGTTTTTT. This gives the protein CASSYRQVYEKLFF.

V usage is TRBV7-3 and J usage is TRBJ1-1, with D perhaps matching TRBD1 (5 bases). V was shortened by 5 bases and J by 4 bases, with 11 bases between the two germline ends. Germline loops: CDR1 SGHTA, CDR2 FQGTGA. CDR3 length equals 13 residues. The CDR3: CASSDDTGTEAFF. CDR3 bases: TGTGCCAGCAGCGACGATACAGGCACTGAAGCTTTCTTT.

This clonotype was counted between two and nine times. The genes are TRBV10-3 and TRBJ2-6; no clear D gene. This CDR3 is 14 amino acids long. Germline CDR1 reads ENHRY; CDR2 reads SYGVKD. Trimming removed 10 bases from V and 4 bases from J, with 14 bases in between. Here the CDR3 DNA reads TGTGCCAGCACCTTCCGGGCCGGGGCCAACGTCCTGACTTTC. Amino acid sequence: CASTFRAGANVLTF.

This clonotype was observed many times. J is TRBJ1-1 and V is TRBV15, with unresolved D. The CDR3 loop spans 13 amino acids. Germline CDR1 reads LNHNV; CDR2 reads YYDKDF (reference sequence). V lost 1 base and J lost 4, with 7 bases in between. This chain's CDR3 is CATSRAGITEAFF. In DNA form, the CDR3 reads TGTGCCACCAGCAGAGCTGGGATCACTGAAGCTTTCTTT.

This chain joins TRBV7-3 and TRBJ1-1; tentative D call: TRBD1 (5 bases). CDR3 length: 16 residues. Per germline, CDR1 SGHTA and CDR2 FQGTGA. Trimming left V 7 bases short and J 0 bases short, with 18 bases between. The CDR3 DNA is TGTGCCAGCACCACGGCGGTTGGGGGACTGAACACTGAAGCTTTCTTT. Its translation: CASTTAVGGLNTEAFF.

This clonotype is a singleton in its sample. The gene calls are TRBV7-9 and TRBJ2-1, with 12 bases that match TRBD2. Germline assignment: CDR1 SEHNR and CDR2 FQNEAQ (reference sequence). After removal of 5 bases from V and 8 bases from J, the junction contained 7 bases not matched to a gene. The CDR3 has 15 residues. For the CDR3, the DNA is TGTGCCAGCAGCGAACGACTAGCGGGAGTCCATGAGCAGTTCTTC. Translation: CASSERLAGVHEQFF.

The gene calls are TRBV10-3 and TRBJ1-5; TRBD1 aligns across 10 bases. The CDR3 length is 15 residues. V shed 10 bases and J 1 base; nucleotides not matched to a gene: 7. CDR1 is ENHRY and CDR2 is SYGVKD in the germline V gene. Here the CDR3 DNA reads TGTGCCACCGGGACAGGGGATACAAGCAATCAGCCCCAGCATTTT. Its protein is CATGTGDTSNQPQHF.

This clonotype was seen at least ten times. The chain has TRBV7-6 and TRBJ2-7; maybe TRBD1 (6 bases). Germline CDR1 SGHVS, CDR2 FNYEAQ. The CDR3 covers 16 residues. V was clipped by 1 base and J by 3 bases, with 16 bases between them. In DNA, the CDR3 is TGTGCCAGCAGCTTAGAGACAGGCCCCGGATTCTACGAGCAGTACTTC. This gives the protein CASSLETGPGFYEQYF.

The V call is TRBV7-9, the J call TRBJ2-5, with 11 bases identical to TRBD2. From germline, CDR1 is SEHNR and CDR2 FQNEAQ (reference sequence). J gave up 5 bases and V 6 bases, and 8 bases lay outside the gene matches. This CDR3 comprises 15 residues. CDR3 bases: TGTGCCAGCAGTCTACTAGCGGGAGTCTTTGAGACCCAGTACTTC. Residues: CASSLLAGVFETQYF.

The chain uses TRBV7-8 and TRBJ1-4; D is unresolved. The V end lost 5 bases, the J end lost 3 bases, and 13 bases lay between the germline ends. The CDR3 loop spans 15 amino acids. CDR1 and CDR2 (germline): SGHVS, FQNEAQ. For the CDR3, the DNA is TGTGCCAGCAGCACTACAAGGAAATCTAATGAAAAACTGTTTTTT. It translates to CASSTTRKSNEKLFF.

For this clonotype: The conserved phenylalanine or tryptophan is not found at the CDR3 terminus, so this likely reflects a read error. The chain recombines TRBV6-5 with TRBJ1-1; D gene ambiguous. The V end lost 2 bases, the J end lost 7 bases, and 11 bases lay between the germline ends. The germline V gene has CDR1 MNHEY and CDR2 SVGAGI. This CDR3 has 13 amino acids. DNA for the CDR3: TGTGCCAGCAGTTACCCTCAGGCAGGTGAAGCTTTCCTT. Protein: CASSYPQAGEAFL.

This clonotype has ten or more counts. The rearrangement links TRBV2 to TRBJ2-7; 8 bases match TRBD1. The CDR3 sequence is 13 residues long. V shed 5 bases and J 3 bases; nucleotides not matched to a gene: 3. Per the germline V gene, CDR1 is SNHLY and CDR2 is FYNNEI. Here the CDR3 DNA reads TGTGCCAGCAGTTCCGGGACAGGCTACGAGCAGTACTTC. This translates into CASSSGTGYEQYF.